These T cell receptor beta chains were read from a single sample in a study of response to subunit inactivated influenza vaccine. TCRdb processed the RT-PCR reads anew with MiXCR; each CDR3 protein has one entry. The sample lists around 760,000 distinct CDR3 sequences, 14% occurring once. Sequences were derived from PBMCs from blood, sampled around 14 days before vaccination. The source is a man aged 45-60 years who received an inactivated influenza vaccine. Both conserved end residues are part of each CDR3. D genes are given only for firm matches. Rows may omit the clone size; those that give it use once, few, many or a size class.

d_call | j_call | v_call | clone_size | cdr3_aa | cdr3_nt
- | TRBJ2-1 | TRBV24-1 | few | CATSDLYLEEQFF | TGTGCCACCAGTGATTTGTATTTGGAGGAGCAGTTCTTC
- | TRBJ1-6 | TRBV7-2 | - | CASSPSGKNSPLHF | TGTGCCAGCAGCCCATCAGGGAAGAATTCACCCCTCCACTTT
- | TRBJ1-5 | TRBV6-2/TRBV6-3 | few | CASSYGGSSNQPQHF | TGTGCCAGCAGTTACGGAGGGTCAAGCAATCAGCCCCAGCATTTT
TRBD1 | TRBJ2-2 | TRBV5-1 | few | CASRADRVYTGELFF | TGCGCCAGCAGAGCGGACAGGGTTTACACCGGGGAGCTGTTTTTT
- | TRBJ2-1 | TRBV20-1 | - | CSATRTAYNEQFF | TGCAGTGCTACGCGGACAGCCTACAATGAGCAGTTCTTC
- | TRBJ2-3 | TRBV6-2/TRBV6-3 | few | CASSYAWLTRDTQYF | TGTGCCAGCAGTTACGCCTGGTTAACTAGAGATACGCAGTATTTT
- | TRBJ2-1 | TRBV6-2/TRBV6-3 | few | CASFQDGISSYNEQFF | TGTGCCAGCTTCCAAGACGGAATCTCCTCCTACAATGAGCAGTTCTTC
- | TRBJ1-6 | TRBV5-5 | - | CASSSGRTYSPLHF | TGTGCCAGCAGCTCGGGACGGACTTATTCACCCCTCCACTTT
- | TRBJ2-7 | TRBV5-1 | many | CASSLRGSTYEQYF | TGCGCCAGCAGCTTGCGGGGCTCAACCTACGAGCAGTACTTC
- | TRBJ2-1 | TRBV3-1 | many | CASSQVDEQFF | TGTGCCAGCAGCCAGGTCGATGAGCAGTTCTTC
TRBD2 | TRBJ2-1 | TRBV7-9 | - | CASSPPGLGSGEQFF | TGTGCCAGCAGCCCGCCGGGACTAGGATCCGGTGAGCAGTTCTTC
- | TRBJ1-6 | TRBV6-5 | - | CASSYRGYNSPLHF | TGTGCCAGCAGTTACAGGGGGTATAATTCACCCCTCCACTTT
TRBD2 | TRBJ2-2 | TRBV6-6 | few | CASAGENTGELFF | TGTGCCAGCGCGGGGGAAAACACCGGGGAGCTGTTTTTT
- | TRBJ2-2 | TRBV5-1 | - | CASSEATFDTGELFF | TGCGCCAGCAGTGAGGCTACCTTCGACACCGGGGAGCTGTTTTTT
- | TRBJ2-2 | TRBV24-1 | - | CATSDLYLNTGELFF | TGTGCCACCAGTGATTTGTACCTGAACACCGGGGAGCTGTTTTTT
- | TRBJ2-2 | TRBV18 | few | CASSTRQERTGELFF | TGTGCCAGCTCAACTCGACAGGAACGAACCGGGGAGCTGTTTTTT
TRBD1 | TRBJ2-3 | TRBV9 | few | CASSVGGGLVDTQYF | TGTGCCAGCAGCGTAGGAGGGGGCCTGGTAGATACGCAGTATTTT
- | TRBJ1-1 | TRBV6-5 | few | CASREDRNTEAFF | TGTGCCAGCAGAGAGGACAGGAACACTGAAGCTTTCTTT
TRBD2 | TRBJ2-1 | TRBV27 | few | CASSLYLREGHEQFF | TGTGCCAGCAGTCTGTACTTGCGGGAGGGTCATGAGCAGTTCTTC
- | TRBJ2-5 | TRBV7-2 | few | CASSLTGVAVWVETQYF | TGTGCCAGCAGCTTAACCGGGGTTGCGGTTTGGGTAGAGACCCAGTACTTC
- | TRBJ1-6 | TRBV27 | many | CASSLLNSPLHF | TGTGCCAGCAGCCTCCTGAATTCACCCCTCCACTTT
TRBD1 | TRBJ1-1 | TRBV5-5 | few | CASRGDRSNTEAFF | TGTGCCAGCAGGGGGGACAGGTCGAACACTGAAGCTTTCTTT
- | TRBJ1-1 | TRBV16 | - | CASSSYGGSEAFF | TGTGCCAGCAGCTCCTATGGGGGGTCTGAAGCTTTCTTT
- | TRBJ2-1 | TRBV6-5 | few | CASSYTHRDHEQFF | TGTGCCAGCAGTTACACCCACAGGGACCATGAGCAGTTCTTC
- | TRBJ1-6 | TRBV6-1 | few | CATPTEQYNSPLHF | TGTGCCACCCCGACGGAACAATATAATTCACCCCTCCACTTT
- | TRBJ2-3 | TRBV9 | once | CASSVGGESTTSTDTQYF | TGTGCCAGCAGCGTAGGAGGGGAGTCGACGACGAGCACAGATACGCAGTATTTT
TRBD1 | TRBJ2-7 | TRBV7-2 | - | CASSTGQVLGEQYF | TGTGCCAGCAGCACAGGACAGGTGCTGGGTGAGCAGTACTTC
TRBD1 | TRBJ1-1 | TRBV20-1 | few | CSALRDSLRNTEAFF | TGCAGTGCTCTCCGGGACAGCCTGAGGAACACTGAAGCTTTCTTT
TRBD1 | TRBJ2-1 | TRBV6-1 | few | CASSTRDRFYEQFF | TGTGCCAGCAGTACCCGGGACAGGTTCTATGAGCAGTTCTTC
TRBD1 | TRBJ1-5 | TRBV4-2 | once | CASSQAAGGMNQPQHF | TGTGCCAGCAGCCAAGCAGCAGGGGGCATGAATCAGCCCCAGCATTTT
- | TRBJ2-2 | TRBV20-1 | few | CSARAGLYTGELFF | TGCAGTGCTAGGGCGGGGCTATACACCGGGGAGCTGTTTTTT
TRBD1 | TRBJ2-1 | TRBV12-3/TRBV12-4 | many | CASRTGQNNEQFF | TGTGCCAGCAGAACGGGACAGAACAATGAGCAGTTCTTC
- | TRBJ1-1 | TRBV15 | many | CATRYQGDTEAFF | TGTGCCACCAGGTATCAGGGTGACACTGAAGCTTTCTTT
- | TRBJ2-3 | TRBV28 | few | CASSLHFPGPRGVTDTQYF | TGTGCCAGCAGTCTCCATTTCCCCGGACCGAGAGGGGTTACAGATACGCAGTATTTT
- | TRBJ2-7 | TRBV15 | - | CATSPGATYEQYF | TGTGCCACCAGCCCCGGGGCCACCTACGAGCAGTACTTC
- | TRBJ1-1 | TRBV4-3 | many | CASSQGGRTEAFF | TGCGCCAGCAGCCAAGGAGGGCGCACTGAAGCTTTCTTT
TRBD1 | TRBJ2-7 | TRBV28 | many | CASSSLITGTGVKDEQYF | TGTGCCAGCAGTTCACTAATTACCGGGACAGGGGTAAAGGACGAGCAGTACTTC
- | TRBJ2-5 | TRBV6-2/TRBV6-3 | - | CATRPGTQETQYF | TGTGCCACCCGCCCCGGCACCCAAGAGACCCAGTACTTC